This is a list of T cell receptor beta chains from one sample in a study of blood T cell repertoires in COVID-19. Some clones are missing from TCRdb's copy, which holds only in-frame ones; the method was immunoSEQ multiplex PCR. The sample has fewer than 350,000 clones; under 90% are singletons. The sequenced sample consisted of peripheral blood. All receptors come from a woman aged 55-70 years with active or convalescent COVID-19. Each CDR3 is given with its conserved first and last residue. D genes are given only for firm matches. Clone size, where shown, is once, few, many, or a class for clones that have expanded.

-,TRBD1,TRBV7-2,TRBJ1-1,CASSFTGGHGAFF,TGTGCCAGCAGCTTTACAGGGGGCCACGGAGCTTTCTTT
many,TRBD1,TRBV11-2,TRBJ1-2,CASSSLDRGLADGYTF,TGTGCCAGCAGCTCTCTGGACAGGGGGCTCGCTGATGGCTACACCTTC
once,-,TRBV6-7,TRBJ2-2,CASSPRNTGELFF,TGTGCCAGCAGCCCGAGAAACACCGGGGAGCTGTTTTTT
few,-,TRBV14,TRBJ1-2,CASSPTNYYGYTF,TGTGCCAGCAGCCCAACAAATTACTATGGCTACACCTTC
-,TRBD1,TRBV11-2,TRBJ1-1,CASSLEGQGEDTEAFF,TGTGCCAGCAGCTTAGAAGGGCAGGGGGAGGACACTGAAGCTTTCTTT
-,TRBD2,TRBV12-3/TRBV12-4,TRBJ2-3,CASRRDYTDTQYF,TGTGCCAGCAGGAGGGACTACACAGATACGCAGTATTTT
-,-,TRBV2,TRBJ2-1,CASSPAFGRANEQFF,TGTGCCAGCAGCCCTGCTTTTGGTCGAGCGAATGAGCAGTTCTTC
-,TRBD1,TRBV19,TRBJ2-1,CASTRTGVGNEQFF,TGTGCCAGTACTCGGACAGGGGTGGGGAATGAGCAGTTCTTC
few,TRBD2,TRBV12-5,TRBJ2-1,CASGPRTSGGSHEQFF,TGTGCTAGTGGCCCCCGGACTAGCGGGGGGTCCCATGAGCAGTTCTTC
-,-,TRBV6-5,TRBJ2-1,CASSYSTYLAHNEQFF,TGTGCCAGCAGTTACTCGACTTACCTAGCCCACAATGAGCAGTTCTTC
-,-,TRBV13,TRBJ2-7,CASSWVGTQRLGSSYEQYF,TGTGCCAGCAGCTGGGTGGGGACACAACGGCTGGGGAGCTCCTACGAGCAGTACTTC
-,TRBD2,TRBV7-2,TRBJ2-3,CASRHTSGGDTQYF,TGTGCCAGCAGGCATACTAGCGGGGGTGATACGCAGTATTTT
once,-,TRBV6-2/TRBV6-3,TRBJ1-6,CASSYSSARDSPLHF,TGTGCCAGCAGTTACTCGAGCGCCCGTGATTCACCCCTCCACTTT
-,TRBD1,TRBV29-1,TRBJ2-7,CSVEEDRGRRQYF,TGCAGCGTTGAAGAGGACAGGGGGCGCAGGCAGTACTTC